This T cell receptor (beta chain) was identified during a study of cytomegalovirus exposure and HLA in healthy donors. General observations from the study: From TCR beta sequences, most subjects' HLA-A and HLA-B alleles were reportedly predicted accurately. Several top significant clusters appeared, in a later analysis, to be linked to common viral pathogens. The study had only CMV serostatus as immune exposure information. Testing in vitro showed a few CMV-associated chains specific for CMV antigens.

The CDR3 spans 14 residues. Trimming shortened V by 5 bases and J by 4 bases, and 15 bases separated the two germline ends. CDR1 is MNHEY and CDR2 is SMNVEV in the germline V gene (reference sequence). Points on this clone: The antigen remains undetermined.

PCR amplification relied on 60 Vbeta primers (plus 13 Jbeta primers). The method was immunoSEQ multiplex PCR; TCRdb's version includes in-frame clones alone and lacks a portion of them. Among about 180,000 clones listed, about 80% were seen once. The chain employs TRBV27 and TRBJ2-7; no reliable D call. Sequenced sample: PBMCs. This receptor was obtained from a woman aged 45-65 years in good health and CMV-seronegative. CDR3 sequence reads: CASSIESPYYEQYF. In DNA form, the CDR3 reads TGTGCCAGCAGTATCGAGTCTCCCTATTACGAGCAGTACTTC.